These 21 T cell receptor beta chains share one sample of origin, sequenced in a study of blood T cell repertoires in COVID-19. The method was immunoSEQ multiplex PCR; TCRdb's version includes in-frame clones alone and lacks a portion of them. The sample shows around 98,000 clones, 70% to 85% of them seen only once. The sample taken for sequencing was peripheral blood. All receptors come from a woman aged 55-75 years with acute or convalescent COVID-19.

The V gene is TRBV7-2, the J gene TRBJ1-2; D call uncertain. Trimming took off 2 bases at V and 6 bases at J, with 7 bases between the two ends. Germline V gives CDR1 SGHTA, CDR2 FQGNSA. CDR3 length: 12 amino acids. The CDR3 DNA sequence: TGTGCCAGCAGCTTACTCAGGAATGGCTACACCTTC. It yields the protein CASSLLRNGYTF.

The V call is TRBV2, the J call TRBJ1-6; D possibly corresponds to TRBD1 (6 bases). The CDR3 spans 13 residues. The V gene lost 10 bases and the J gene lost 9 bases, with 16 bases spanning the gap. CDR1 and CDR2 (germline): SNHLY, FYNNEI. As DNA, the CDR3 is TGTGCCACCTGCAGGGGTGAGGTTTCACCCCTCCACTTT. Translating gives CATCRGEVSPLHF.

The genes are TRBV18 and TRBJ1-2, with D unresolved. Germline CDR1 and CDR2: KGHSH and LQKENI. V was trimmed by 3 bases and J by 8 bases, leaving 13 bases between them. CDR3 length: 13 amino acids. CDR3 DNA: TGTGCCAGCTCACCCCCGGGAGTTGAGGGCTACACCTTC. It encodes CASSPPGVEGYTF.

The CDR3: CASSYSGGGLVEQFF. The CDR3 DNA reads TGTGCCAGCAGTTACTCTGGCGGTGGCCTGGTGGAGCAGTTCTTC. V gene TRBV6-2 or TRBV6-3 combines with J gene TRBJ2-1, with D hard to call. The V end was cut by 0 bases, the J end by 10 bases, with 16 bases between. This CDR3 region has 15 residues. Germline V gene sequence: CDR1 MNHEY, CDR2 SVGEGT.

The chain links TRBV2 to TRBJ2-7, with D possibly being TRBD2 (5 bases). V was shortened by 4 bases and J by 4 bases, with 11 bases between the two germline ends. The length of the CDR3 is 13 residues. The germline V gene encodes CDR1 SNHLY and CDR2 FYNNEI. The CDR3: CASSADGIYEQYF. For the CDR3, the DNA is TGTGCCAGCAGTGCTGACGGGATATACGAGCAGTACTTC.

The genes are TRBV18 and TRBJ1-2; no firm D call. The germline gives CDR1 KGHSH, CDR2 LQKENI. The CDR3 totals 16 residues. Trimming removed 3 bases at V and 5 bases at J, with 19 bases between. The CDR3 here is CASSPREGRLTYGYTF. CDR3 DNA: TGTGCCAGCTCACCCCGGGAGGGCCGTCTAACTTATGGCTACACCTTC.

This chain links TRBV5-1 with TRBJ2-3, with a weak D call TRBD2 (6 bases). The CDR3 runs to 16 residues. In germline, CDR1 is SGHRS, CDR2 YFSETQ. Trimming removed 0 bases at V and 1 base at J, with 12 bases between. CDR3 sequence reads: CASSLATSRRTDTQYF. The CDR3 DNA follows: TGCGCCAGCAGCTTGGCCACTAGCAGACGCACAGATACGCAGTATTTT.

For the CDR3, the DNA is TGTGCCAGCAGCCCGACAGTGGGGCAGCCCCAGCATTTT. It is translated as CASSPTVGQPQHF. The chain uses TRBV3-1 (or the pseudogene TRBV3-2) and TRBJ1-5; possible D gene TRBD1, 5 bases. This CDR3 comprises 13 residues. The V gene's germline CDR1 is LGHDT and CDR2 YNNKEL (reference sequence). V lost 4 bases, J lost 7 bases, and 11 bases lay in between.

This chain connects TRBV20-1 to TRBJ2-5; tentative D call: TRBD2 (6 bases). Trimming removed 6 bases from V and 2 bases from J, with 13 bases in between. The CDR3 runs 13 residues. The germline V gene encodes CDR1 DFQATT and CDR2 SNEGSKA (reference sequence). The CDR3 nucleotides read TGCAGTGCCAGTGGGACTGTTCAAGAGACCCAGTACTTC. This codes for CSASGTVQETQYF.

CDR3 in DNA: TGTGCCAGCAGCTTGTCCGGCGTGCGGGCCTACAATGAGCAGTTCTTC. Amino acid sequence: CASSLSGVRAYNEQFF. The chain links TRBV7-2 to TRBJ2-1; D is perhaps TRBD2 (5 bases). Trimming left V 3 bases short and J 2 bases short, with 14 bases between. This CDR3 is built from 16 residues. Germline V gives CDR1 SGHTA, CDR2 FQGNSA.

V gene TRBV7-3 combines with J gene TRBJ2-2; D is possibly TRBD2 (5 bases). CDR3 size: 13 residues. Trimming shortened V by 5 bases and J by 4 bases, and 8 bases separated the two germline ends. Germline V gene lookup returns CDR1 SGHTA and CDR2 FQGTGA. CDR3 in DNA: TGTGCCAGCAGCCCAGAGGGCACCGGGGAGCTGTTTTTT. This gives the protein CASSPEGTGELFF.

This chain connects TRBV10-3 to TRBJ1-1; weak D call: TRBD1 (5 bases). The CDR3 is 12 residues long. Germline V lookup: CDR1 ENHRY, CDR2 SYGVKD. CDR3 region: CAAGEMNTEAFF. The CDR3 bases are TGTGCAGCGGGGGAGATGAACACTGAAGCTTTCTTT.

This clone was seen only once. This sequence joins TRBV2 and TRBJ2-7; 8 nucleotides line up with TRBD2. V shed 9 bases, J shed 2 bases, and the junction held 9 bases outside the gene matches. Germline V gives CDR1 SNHLY, CDR2 FYNNEI. The CDR3 loop spans 14 amino acids. CDR3 nucleotide sequence: TGTGCCAGTAGGAGCCGGGGGGGAACCTACGAGCAGTACTTC. Translating gives CASRSRGGTYEQYF.

The chain carries TRBV18 and TRBJ2-3; D may be TRBD2 (6 bases). V lost 1 base to trimming and J lost 1 base, with 9 bases between them. This CDR3 has 15 amino acids. CDR1 is KGHSH and CDR2 is LQKENI in the germline V gene. CDR3 amino acids: CASSPQLAGTDTQYF. The CDR3 DNA reads as TGTGCCAGCTCACCACAATTAGCGGGCACAGATACGCAGTATTTT.

This clone came up a few times. V usage is TRBV6-5 and J usage is TRBJ1-2; weak D call: TRBD1 (5 bases). CDR3 size: 10 residues. Germline values: CDR1 MNHEY, CDR2 SVGAGI. The CDR3 DNA follows: TGTGCGGGGGGGACGTATGGCTACACCTTC. Protein: CAGGTYGYTF.

The chain employs TRBV5-1 and TRBJ2-1; D not resolved. CDR3 length: 14 amino acids. Germline assignment: CDR1 SGHRS and CDR2 YFSETQ. V shed 4 bases and J shed 5 bases, with 13 bases lying between them. CDR3 sequence: CASSAFRRDNEQFF. CDR3 nucleotides: TGCGCCAGCAGCGCCTTCCGACGGGACAATGAGCAGTTCTTC.

The V and J genes are TRBV7-2 and TRBJ2-3; D not certain. CDR3 length: 13 amino acids. The V gene lost 3 bases and the J gene lost 3 bases, with 7 bases spanning the gap. Germline CDR1 SGHTA, CDR2 FQGNSA. CDR3 DNA: TGTGCCAGCAGCTTGTCGTTAACAGATACGCAGTATTTT. Protein sequence: CASSLSLTDTQYF.

The rearrangement links TRBV6-5 to TRBJ1-5, with TRBD1 matching 7 bases. This CDR3 region has 14 residues. Germline loops: CDR1 MNHEY, CDR2 SVGAGI. With 6 bases clipped from V and 4 bases from J, the junction kept 6 bases outside the gene matches. The CDR3 loop is CASSETGMNQPQHF. For the CDR3, the DNA is TGTGCCAGCAGCGAGACAGGGATGAATCAGCCCCAGCATTTT.

The CDR3 DNA reads TGTGCCAGCAGCGTCGGGGGCACCGGGGAGCTGTTTTTT. Translated: CASSVGGTGELFF. The rearrangement links TRBV6-5 to TRBJ2-2; tentative D call: TRBD2 (6 bases). The V end was cut by 6 bases, the J end by 4 bases, with 9 bases between. There are 13 residues in the CDR3. Germline CDR1 MNHEY, CDR2 SVGAGI.

The chain carries TRBV19 and TRBJ1-5; D is unresolved. Germline V lookup: CDR1 LNHDA, CDR2 SQIVND (reference sequence). This CDR3 has 16 residues. Deletions cut 0 bases from V and 4 bases from J, with 13 bases between. This CDR3 is CASSIDLSARNQPQHF. CDR3 in DNA: TGTGCCAGTAGTATAGATCTATCGGCCAGGAATCAGCCCCAGCATTTT.

The genes are TRBV18 and TRBJ1-5, with TRBD1 identical over 8 bases. CDR1 KGHSH and CDR2 LQKENI come from the germline V gene. Germline trimming cut 4 bases from V and 5 bases from J; bases unmatched to any gene: 10. The CDR3 spans 16 residues. The CDR3 region has the DNA TGTGCCAGCTCACTGTCAGGGGGCCGACGGGATCAGCCCCAGCATTTT. Its protein is CASSLSGGRRDQPQHF. Supplemented by reference TRBV18 and TRBJ1-5, the full variable domain reads NAGVMQNPRHLVRRRGQEARLRCSPMKGHSHVYWYRQLPEEGLKFMVYLQKENIIDESGMPKERFSAEFPKEGPSILRIQQVVRGDSAAYFCASSLSGGRRDQPQHFGDGTRLSIL.